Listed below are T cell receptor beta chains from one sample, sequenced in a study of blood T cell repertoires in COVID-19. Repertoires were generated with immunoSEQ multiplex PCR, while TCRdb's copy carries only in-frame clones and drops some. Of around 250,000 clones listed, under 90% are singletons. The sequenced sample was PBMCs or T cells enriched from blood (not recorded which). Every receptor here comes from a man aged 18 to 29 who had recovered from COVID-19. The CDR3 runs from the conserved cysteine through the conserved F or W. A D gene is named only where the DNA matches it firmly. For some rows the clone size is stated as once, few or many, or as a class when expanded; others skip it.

cdr3_nt: TGTGCCAGCAGAAAAGACAACAGCAATCAGCCCCAGCATTTT
cdr3_aa: CASRKDNSNQPQHF
d_call: .
j_call: TRBJ1-5
clone_size: .
v_call: TRBV2

cdr3_nt: TGTGCCAGCAGCTTAGATTTGCGCGAGCAGTTCTTC
cdr3_aa: CASSLDLREQFF
d_call: .
j_call: TRBJ2-1
clone_size: .
v_call: TRBV7-2

cdr3_nt: TGCGCCAGCAGCGTGGACAGGGTCGACCGGGAGCTGTTTTTT
cdr3_aa: CASSVDRVDRELFF
d_call: TRBD1
j_call: TRBJ2-2
clone_size: .
v_call: TRBV5-1

cdr3_nt: TGTGCCAGCAGCGAAGGGACAGGGGGCACTGAAGCTTTCTTT
cdr3_aa: CASSEGTGGTEAFF
d_call: TRBD1
j_call: TRBJ1-1
clone_size: .
v_call: TRBV9

cdr3_nt: TGCAGCGTTGCCGGGCCATCGGGGGAGCAGTACTTC
cdr3_aa: CSVAGPSGEQYF
d_call: .
j_call: TRBJ2-7
clone_size: .
v_call: TRBV29-1

cdr3_nt: TGTGCCAGCAGGTATAGCGGGAGCTCCTACAATGAGCAGTTCTTC
cdr3_aa: CASRYSGSSYNEQFF
d_call: TRBD2
j_call: TRBJ2-1
clone_size: .
v_call: TRBV27

cdr3_nt: TGTGCCAGCAGCTCCCGGGACAGCGCTTTAGCTAACTATGGCTACACCTTC
cdr3_aa: CASSSRDSALANYGYTF
d_call: TRBD1
j_call: TRBJ1-2
clone_size: .
v_call: TRBV7-9

cdr3_nt: TGTGCCAGCAGCTTAAGCCCGGGGGGCACAGATACGCAGTATTTT
cdr3_aa: CASSLSPGGTDTQYF
d_call: .
j_call: TRBJ2-3
clone_size: .
v_call: TRBV9

cdr3_nt: TGTGCCAGCAGCTTAGATCCCCTTAGCGGGGGCAGGGGGGAGCAGTACTTC
cdr3_aa: CASSLDPLSGGRGEQYF
d_call: TRBD2
j_call: TRBJ2-7
clone_size: .
v_call: TRBV11-2

cdr3_nt: TGTGCCAGCAGCCAAGATTGGGGAGTTGGCGAGCAGTACTTC
cdr3_aa: CASSQDWGVGEQYF
d_call: .
j_call: TRBJ2-7
clone_size: few
v_call: TRBV14

cdr3_nt: TGCGCCAGCAGTGAGCAACAGGGGGCTGAAAAACTGTTTTTT
cdr3_aa: CASSEQQGAEKLFF
d_call: TRBD1
j_call: TRBJ1-4
clone_size: few
v_call: TRBV10-1

cdr3_nt: TGTGCCAGCTCGCTCAACGCCCGGACTAGCGGGGGGGGACGGTACGAGCAGTACTTC
cdr3_aa: CASSLNARTSGGGRYEQYF
d_call: TRBD2
j_call: TRBJ2-7
clone_size: .
v_call: TRBV18